This TCR beta chain emerged from a study of control samples from healthy donors and cancer patients. The table came from immunoSEQ multiplex PCR; TCRdb's copy has only in-frame clones and leaves some out. The sample includes 120,000 to 150,000 clones, approximately 93% of them seen just once. The sequenced material came from blood. The TCR comes from a man aged 18 to 30 in good health.

The CDR3 DNA follows: TGTGCCAGCAGCCAGAACGGGATACAGGGAAACTATGGCTACACCTTC. This gives the protein CASSQNGIQGNYGYTF. This sequence joins TRBV4-2 and TRBJ1-2; D may be TRBD1 (6 bases). The CDR3 sequence is 16 residues long. Germline CDR1 and CDR2: LGHNA and YNFKEQ. Trimming stripped 3 bases from V and 2 bases from J, with 16 bases between.